The sequence of this T cell receptor (beta chain) was determined in a study of cytomegalovirus exposure and HLA in healthy donors. Overall study: Unique TCRs from HLA-typed donors, 70 million to 85 million of them, were held in an early data release. The study, taken as a whole, reports: V segments that were indistinguishable, TRBV6-2 and TRBV6-3 among them, were omitted from analysis. The study labeled more than 150 TCR beta chains cytomegalovirus-associated. Compared with the approximately 680-donor mean, an Asian-associated ancestry cluster reportedly had fewer N-insertions, according to a later analysis.

On this clone itself: Its antigen is as yet unknown.

The V gene's germline CDR1 is MGHRA and CDR2 YSYEKL. The CDR3 runs to 14 residues. Trimming shortened V by 6 bases and J by 3 bases, and 12 bases separated the two germline ends. The PCR contained 60 Vbeta and 13 Jbeta primers. Sequencing used immunoSEQ multiplex PCR; TCRdb keeps in-frame clones, though not all of them. The table lists more than 75,000 clones, 79% of them singletons. This receptor was taken from a man younger than 45 in good health and CMV-seronegative. The chain carries TRBV4-1 and TRBJ2-4, with a weak D call TRBD1 (6 bases). Sequencing used PBMCs. This chain's CDR3 is CASSAGVVKNIQYF. Written as DNA, the CDR3 is TGCGCCAGCAGTGCAGGGGTGGTCAAAAACATTCAGTACTTC.